These 30 T cell receptor beta chains were sequenced from one sample in a study of shared clonotypes between healthy human individuals. Generated by immunoSEQ multiplex PCR, the TCRdb table keeps only in-frame clones and is missing some. The top ten clones hold 0.5% to 0.6% of a sample with about 1.1 million clones, around 82% of them seen once. The sequencing sample was made of memory CD4+ T cells from PBMCs. Subset meaning: CD45RA-negative fraction. The source of these receptors is a young man in good health. Some clones in this sample may be carry-over from other donors' samples.

Regarding this clone: It may be a read error: a sequence one base away is much more abundant. The rearrangement joins TRBV5-4 to TRBJ2-3; unclear D gene. This CDR3 comprises 12 residues. Trimming shortened V by 2 bases and J by 3 bases, and 4 bases separated the two germline ends. The V gene's germline CDR1 is SGHNT and CDR2 YYREEE (reference sequence). The CDR3: CASSLETDTQYF. The CDR3 DNA reads as TGTGCCAGCAGCTTAGAAACAGATACGCAGTATTTT.

The chain couples TRBV21-1 to TRBJ2-7. TRBV21-1 is a pseudogene locus. CDR3 length: 15 amino acids. For the CDR3, the DNA is TGTGCCAGCAGCCCACGCCAAGGGCCCAAGTACGAGCAGTACTTC. It encodes CASSPRQGPKYEQYF.

This chain uses TRBV7-9 with TRBJ2-5, with 9 bases aligning to TRBD1. The CDR3 has 14 residues. Germline CDR1 is SEHNR and CDR2 is FQNEAQ (reference sequence). After removal of 5 bases from V and 5 bases from J, the junction contained 6 bases not matched to a gene. In nucleotides, the CDR3 is TGTGCCAGCAGCGTGGACAGGGGAAGGGAGACCCAGTACTTC. It encodes CASSVDRGRETQYF.

This chain uses TRBV6-6 with TRBJ2-2; possible D gene TRBD1, 5 bases. The CDR3 sequence is 16 residues long. CDR1 is MNHNY and CDR2 is SVGAGI in the germline V gene (reference sequence). V shed 4 bases and J shed 0 bases, with 12 bases lying between them. CDR3 sequence (DNA): TGTGCCAGCAGTTCGCCTCAGGGCACGAACACCGGGGAGCTGTTTTTT. Translation: CASSSPQGTNTGELFF.

About this clone: Additional DNA sequences in this sample encode the identical CDR3. The rearrangement links TRBV9 to TRBJ2-1; D gene ambiguous. V was shortened by 0 bases and J by 5 bases, with 3 bases between the two germline ends. Germline V gene lookup returns CDR1 SGDLS and CDR2 YYNGEE. The CDR3 has 12 amino acids. CDR3: CASSVEDNEQFF. CDR3 DNA sequence: TGTGCCAGCAGCGTAGAAGACAATGAGCAGTTCTTC.

This rearrangement joins TRBV6-6 to TRBJ2-1; D might be TRBD2 (6 bases). Trimming removed 8 bases from V and 5 bases from J, with 16 bases in between. Germline V gene sequence: CDR1 MNHNY, CDR2 SVGAGI (reference sequence). CDR3 size: 14 residues. CDR3 DNA sequence: TGTGCCAGCTGTTTCGGGACTGCTAACAATGAGCAGTTCTTC. This gives the protein CASCFGTANNEQFF.

The chain employs TRBV6-5 and TRBJ1-2; D is possibly TRBD1 (5 bases). V lost 2 bases to trimming and J lost 0 bases, with 10 bases between them. Germline CDR1 and CDR2: MNHEY and SVGAGI. CDR3 length: 15 amino acids. The CDR3 coding sequence is TGTGCCAGCAGTTACGACGACAGAGCTAACTATGGCTACACCTTC. Amino acid sequence: CASSYDDRANYGYTF.

This sequence joins TRBV5-1 and TRBJ2-7; D not certain. The V end lost 4 bases, the J end lost 7 bases, and 12 bases lay between the germline ends. The CDR3 covers 12 residues. Germline V gene lookup returns CDR1 SGHRS and CDR2 YFSETQ. CDR3 loop: CASSKTRHEQYF. The CDR3 region has the DNA TGCGCCAGCAGCAAAACCCGCCATGAGCAGTACTTC.

The chain uses TRBV7-2 and TRBJ2-1, with D unclear. The germline CDR1 and CDR2 sequences are SGHTA and FQGNSA. The CDR3 sequence is 13 residues long. Between the trimmed V and J ends, which lost 1 base and 6 bases, there was a span of 7 bases. In DNA, the CDR3 is TGTGCCAGCAGCTTAGTCGATGGCAATGAGCAGTTCTTC. Translated, it gives CASSLVDGNEQFF.

The rearrangement links TRBV27 to TRBJ1-2, with D maybe TRBD1 (5 bases). This CDR3 spans 13 amino acids. Trimming pared 3 bases from V and 7 bases from J, leaving 12 bases between. Germline CDR1 and CDR2: MNHEY and SMNVEV (reference sequence). The CDR3 loop reads CASSFRGVGGYTF. The DNA of the CDR3 is TGTGCCAGCAGTTTTCGGGGGGTGGGTGGCTACACCTTC.

The chain combines TRBV6-6 with TRBJ1-1; D is unclear. CDR1 and CDR2 (germline): MNHNY, SVGAGI (reference sequence). The ends were cut back, 2 bases at V and 4 bases at J, with 8 bases in the middle. This CDR3 is 13 amino acids long. The CDR3 bases are TGTGCCAGCAGTTACGGGTATCGCACTGAAGCTTTCTTT. Protein sequence: CASSYGYRTEAFF.

With respect to this clone: A much bigger clone sits one base away, suggesting this may be a read error. The J gene is TRBJ2-5, the V gene TRBV27, with D unresolved. Germline V gene lookup returns CDR1 MNHEY and CDR2 SMNVEV (reference sequence). Trimming took 1 base from V and 2 from J, leaving 5 bases between them. The CDR3 extends over 13 amino acids. The CDR3 bases are TGTGCCAGCAGTTTATTTCGACAAGAGACCCAGTACTTC. Its translation: CASSLFRQETQYF.

V and J are TRBV9 and TRBJ1-1; D gene uncertain. From germline, CDR1 is SGDLS and CDR2 YYNGEE. Trimming stripped 3 bases from V and 5 bases from J, with 17 bases between. This CDR3 is built from 15 residues. The CDR3 reads CASSASIRMGTEAFF. In DNA form, the CDR3 reads TGTGCCAGCAGCGCGTCGATCAGGATGGGAACTGAAGCTTTCTTT.

V is TRBV2 and J is TRBJ1-5; D is undetermined. The CDR3 runs to 13 residues. Trimming removed 9 bases at V and 6 bases at J, with 15 bases between. Germline V lookup: CDR1 SNHLY, CDR2 FYNNEI. The CDR3 DNA reads as TGTGCCAGGGGTGAGCCCGCGGGTCAGCCCCAGCATTTT. It encodes CARGEPAGQPQHF.

Only one count was recorded for this clone. The V and J genes are TRBV14 and TRBJ1-4; 7 bases align to TRBD1. Germline lookup yields CDR1 SGHDN and CDR2 FVKESK. V lost 6 bases to trimming and J lost 4 bases; unmatched junction nucleotides: 8. The CDR3 is 15 amino acids. Written as DNA, the CDR3 is TGTGCCAGCAGTCAAATACAGGGGAATAATGAAAAACTGTTTTTT. This translates into CASSQIQGNNEKLFF.

CDR3 bases: TGTGCCAGCAGCCCTAGCGGGGCCGCGTACAATGAGCAGTTCTTC. Its translation: CASSPSGAAYNEQFF. This chain uses TRBV7-3 with TRBJ2-1, with TRBD2 matching 9 bases. This CDR3 comprises 15 residues. Germline-derived CDR1 and CDR2 are SGHTA and FQGTGA. V was clipped by 5 bases and J by 4 bases; unmatched bases: 6.

This chain uses TRBV28 with TRBJ1-1, with D possibly matching TRBD1 (5 bases). The germline V gene encodes CDR1 MDHEN and CDR2 SYDVKM. Trimming shortened V by 7 bases and J by 6 bases, and 12 bases separated the two germline ends. This CDR3 has 12 residues. The CDR3 DNA is TGTGCCAGCACCTGGGGGGTCCCTGAAGCTTTCTTT. It yields the protein CASTWGVPEAFF.

This chain joins TRBV19 and TRBJ2-1, with D tentatively TRBD1 (6 bases). The CDR3 runs 14 residues. V was clipped by 7 bases and J by 11 bases, with 21 bases between them. CDR1 LNHDA and CDR2 SQIVND come from the germline V gene (reference sequence). The chain's CDR3 is CASTLGTFGGKQFF. The CDR3 coding sequence is TGTGCCAGTACCCTCGGGACATTTGGCGGCAAGCAGTTCTTC.

The chain links TRBV12-5 to TRBJ1-1; 12 nucleotides align to TRBD1. From germline, CDR1 is LGHNT and CDR2 FRNRAP. The V segment lost 0 bases and the J segment 1 base; nucleotides outside the gene matches: 6. This CDR3 comprises 18 residues. CDR3 region: CASGLVLGTGGANTEAFF. The CDR3 DNA follows: TGTGCTAGTGGTTTGGTACTGGGGACAGGGGGCGCGAACACTGAAGCTTTCTTT.

The chain is built from TRBV19 and TRBJ2-7; D possibly uses TRBD1 or TRBD2 (7 bases each). Germline CDR1 and CDR2: LNHDA and SQIVND (reference sequence). The CDR3 loop spans 12 amino acids. V was shortened by 5 bases and J by 6 bases, with 11 bases between the two germline ends. The chain's CDR3 is CASSSRGGEQYF. The CDR3 DNA reads as TGTGCCAGTAGTTCCAGGGGGGGCGAGCAGTACTTC.

The genes are TRBV12-5 and TRBJ2-1, with D tentatively TRBD1 or TRBD2 (5 bases each). The CDR3 runs to 15 residues. The V gene's germline CDR1 is LGHNT and CDR2 FRNRAP. Between the trimmed V and J ends, which lost 2 bases and 3 bases, there was a span of 11 bases. The CDR3 protein is CASGLSGPHYNEQFF. The CDR3 nucleotides are TGTGCTAGTGGTTTGTCGGGACCGCACTACAATGAGCAGTTCTTC.

The chain joins TRBV11-2 to TRBJ2-5; D possibly corresponds to TRBD1 (6 bases). Trimming left V 3 bases short and J 3 bases short, with 8 bases between. From germline, CDR1 is SGHAT and CDR2 FQNNGV. The CDR3 covers 13 residues. DNA for the CDR3: TGTGCCAGCAGCTTTCAGGGGAAAGAGACCCAGTACTTC. Encoded protein: CASSFQGKETQYF.

The rearrangement uses TRBV27 and TRBJ2-2; TRBD1 aligns across 8 bases. The CDR3 extends over 17 amino acids. J lost 3 bases, V lost 5 bases, and 11 bases had no gene match. Germline CDR1 is MNHEY and CDR2 is SMNVEV (reference sequence). The chain's CDR3 is CASSLIPGTGYTGELFF. CDR3 in DNA: TGTGCCAGCAGTCTCATTCCCGGGACAGGTTACACCGGGGAGCTGTTTTTT.

The rearrangement links TRBV29-1 to TRBJ2-1; 10 bases are a match to TRBD2. Trimming took 4 bases from V and 10 from J; bases not matched to a gene: 4. This CDR3 comprises 12 residues. Germline lookup yields CDR1 SQVTM and CDR2 ANQGSEA. CDR3 loop: CSVGLAGTEQFF. CDR3 coding DNA: TGCAGCGTTGGACTAGCGGGTACCGAGCAGTTCTTC.

The J gene is TRBJ1-6, the V gene TRBV2; TRBD1 is a possible D gene (5 bases). The ends were cut back, 5 bases at V and 8 bases at J, with 16 bases in the middle. Germline loops: CDR1 SNHLY, CDR2 FYNNEI. The CDR3 is made up of 15 amino acids. The CDR3 DNA follows: TGTGCCAGCAGTCTAACCGGGACGGAGCATTCACCCCTCCACTTT. The encoded protein is CASSLTGTEHSPLHF.

The chain couples TRBV7-2 to TRBJ2-7; 8 bases are a match to TRBD1. Per germline, CDR1 SGHTA and CDR2 FQGNSA. V gave up 3 bases and J gave up 2 bases; unmatched junction bases: 6. The CDR3 loop spans 15 amino acids. CDR3 nucleotides: TGTGCCAGCAGCTTGGACAGGGATTCCACCTACGAGCAGTACTTC. It yields the protein CASSLDRDSTYEQYF.

V gene TRBV5-1 combines with J gene TRBJ2-5; maybe TRBD2 (5 bases). The J call may not be correct, given that the DNA end is closer to TRBJ2-7. This CDR3 has 15 residues. The germline gives CDR1 SGHRS, CDR2 YFSETQ. CDR3 sequence reads: CASSASPGVPHEQYF. The CDR3 DNA follows: TGCGCCAGCAGCGCATCCCCCGGGGTCCCCCACGAGCAGTACTTC.

V and J are TRBV5-8 and TRBJ2-1; a possible D gene is TRBD1 (5 bases). This CDR3 has 13 residues. Trimming cost V 2 bases and J 7 bases, with 10 bases left between them. Germline assignment: CDR1 SGHTS and CDR2 YDEGEE. The CDR3 bases are TGTGCCAGCAGCTTAGGGGCATATAATGAGCAGTTCTTC. Amino acids: CASSLGAYNEQFF.

The CDR3 loop reads CASRRTGGADYGYTF. CDR3 nucleotide sequence: TGTGCCAGCAGGAGGACAGGGGGCGCTGACTATGGCTACACCTTC. The chain employs TRBV6-1 and TRBJ1-2; 11 positions match TRBD1. Germline V gives CDR1 MNHNS, CDR2 SASEGT. CDR3 length: 15 residues. J gave up 3 bases and V 6 bases, and 6 bases lay outside the gene matches.

The rearrangement links TRBV6-1 to TRBJ1-5, with D unclear. CDR3 length: 14 residues. Trimming removed 4 bases from V and 2 bases from J, with 9 bases in between. Germline values: CDR1 MNHNS, CDR2 SASEGT. CDR3 loop: CASSGEVGNQPQHF. Here the CDR3 DNA reads TGTGCCAGCAGTGGGGAGGTCGGCAATCAGCCCCAGCATTTT.